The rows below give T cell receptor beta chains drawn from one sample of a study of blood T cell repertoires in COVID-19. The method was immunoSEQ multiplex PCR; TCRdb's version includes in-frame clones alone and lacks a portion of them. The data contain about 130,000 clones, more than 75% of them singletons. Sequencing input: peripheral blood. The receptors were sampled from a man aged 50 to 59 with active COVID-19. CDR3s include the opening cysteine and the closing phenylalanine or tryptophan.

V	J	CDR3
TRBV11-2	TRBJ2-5	CASSRGRQETQYF
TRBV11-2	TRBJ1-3	CASSPTSQGATGNTIYF
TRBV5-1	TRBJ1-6	CASSLGTGDTPPLHF
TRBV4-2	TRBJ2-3	CASSQEWTSVNMITDTQYF
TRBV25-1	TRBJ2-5	CASSEYSLQETQYF
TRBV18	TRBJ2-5	CASSPPQGAGETQYF
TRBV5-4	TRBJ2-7	CASSLAGPTGGEQYF
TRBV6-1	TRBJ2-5	CASSEESGGQETQYF
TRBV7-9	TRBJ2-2	CASSNPGLAGSSTGELFF
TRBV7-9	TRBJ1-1	CASSPDSLGNTEAFF
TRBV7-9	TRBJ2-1	CASNALAGGPNEQFF
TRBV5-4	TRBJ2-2	CASSLDYRGAKGDTGELFF
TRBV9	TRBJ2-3	CASSVALRTSGITDTQYF
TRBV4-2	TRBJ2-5	CASRAPGMGKETQYF
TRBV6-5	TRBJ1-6	CASRPRDRRTLHF
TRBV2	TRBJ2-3	CASSLGAGDTQYF
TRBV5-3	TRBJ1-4	CARSLWTATNEKLFF
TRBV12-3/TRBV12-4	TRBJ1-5	CASSPGGNQPQHF
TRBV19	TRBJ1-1	CASSTRTGMTNTEAFF
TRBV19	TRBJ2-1	CASSIYRSSYNEQFF
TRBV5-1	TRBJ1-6	CASSSQGQDSPLHF
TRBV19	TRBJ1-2	CASTRTGTTNYGYTF
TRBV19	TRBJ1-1	CASMPAGLREAFF
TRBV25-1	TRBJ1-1	CASSPLTGENTEAFF
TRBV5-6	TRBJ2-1	CASSRQGRNNEQFF
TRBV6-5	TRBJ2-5	CASSYSGTGGETQYF
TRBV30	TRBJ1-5	CAWSVFQGSSNQPQHF
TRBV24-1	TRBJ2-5	CATSRQGAEETQYF